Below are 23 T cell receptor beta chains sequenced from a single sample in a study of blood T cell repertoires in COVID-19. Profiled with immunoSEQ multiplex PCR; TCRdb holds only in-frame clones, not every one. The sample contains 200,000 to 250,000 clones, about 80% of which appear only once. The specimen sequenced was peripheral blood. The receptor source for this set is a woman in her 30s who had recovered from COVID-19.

CDR3 coding DNA: TGTGCCACCAGTGGAGGTGGGCTAGCCGCCTACTCCTACAATGAGCAGTTCTTC. Encoded protein: CATSGGGLAAYSYNEQFF. The chain is built from TRBV24-1 and TRBJ2-1, with D possibly TRBD2 on 5 matching bases. The germline V gene has CDR1 KGHDR and CDR2 SFDVKD. V lost 5 bases and J 0 bases, leaving 19 bases between the germline ends. This CDR3 is 18 amino acids long.

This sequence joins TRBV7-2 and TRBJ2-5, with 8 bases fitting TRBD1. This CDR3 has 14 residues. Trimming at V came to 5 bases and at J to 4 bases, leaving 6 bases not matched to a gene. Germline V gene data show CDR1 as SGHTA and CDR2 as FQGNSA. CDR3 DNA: TGTGCCAGCAGCCAGGACAGGGTTAGAGAGACCCAGTACTTC. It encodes CASSQDRVRETQYF.

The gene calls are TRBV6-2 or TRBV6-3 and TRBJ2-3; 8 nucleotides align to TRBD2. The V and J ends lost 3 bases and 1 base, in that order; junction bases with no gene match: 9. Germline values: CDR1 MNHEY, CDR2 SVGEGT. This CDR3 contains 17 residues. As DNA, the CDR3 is TGTGCCAGCAGTTATAGGAGAGCGGGAGACCGCACAGATACGCAGTATTTT. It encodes CASSYRRAGDRTDTQYF.

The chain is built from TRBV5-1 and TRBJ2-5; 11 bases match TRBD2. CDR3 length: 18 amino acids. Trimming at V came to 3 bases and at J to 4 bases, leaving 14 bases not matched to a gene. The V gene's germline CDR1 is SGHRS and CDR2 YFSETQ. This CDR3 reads CASSWAKTSGEPIETQYF. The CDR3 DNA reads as TGCGCCAGCAGCTGGGCCAAGACTAGCGGGGAACCTATAGAGACCCAGTACTTC.

This chain's CDR3 is CASSLVAGNYGYTF. CDR3 sequence (DNA): TGCGCCAGCAGCTTGGTGGCGGGAAACTATGGCTACACCTTC. This rearrangement joins TRBV5-1 to TRBJ1-2; D is unclear. Germline V gene lookup returns CDR1 SGHRS and CDR2 YFSETQ. The length of the CDR3 is 14 residues. V dropped 0 bases and J dropped 2 bases, with 8 bases sitting between them.

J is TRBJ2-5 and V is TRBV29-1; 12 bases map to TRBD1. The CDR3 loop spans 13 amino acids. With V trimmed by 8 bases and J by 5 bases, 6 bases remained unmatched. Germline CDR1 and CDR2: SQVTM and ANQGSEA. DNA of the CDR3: TGCAGCATGGGACAGGGGGCAGGGGAGACCCAGTACTTC. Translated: CSMGQGAGETQYF.

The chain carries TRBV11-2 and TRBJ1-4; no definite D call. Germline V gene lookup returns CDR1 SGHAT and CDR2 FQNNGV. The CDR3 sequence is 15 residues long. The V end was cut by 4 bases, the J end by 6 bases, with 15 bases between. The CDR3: CASSSPRGQDEKLFF. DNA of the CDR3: TGTGCCAGCAGCTCCCCGAGAGGGCAAGATGAAAAACTGTTTTTT. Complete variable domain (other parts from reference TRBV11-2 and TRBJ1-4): EAGVAQSPRYKIIEKRQSVAFWCNPISGHATLYWYQQILGQGPKLLIQFQNNGVVDDSQLPKDRFSAERLKGVDSTLKIQPAKLEDSAVYLCASSSPRGQDEKLFFGSGTQLSVL.

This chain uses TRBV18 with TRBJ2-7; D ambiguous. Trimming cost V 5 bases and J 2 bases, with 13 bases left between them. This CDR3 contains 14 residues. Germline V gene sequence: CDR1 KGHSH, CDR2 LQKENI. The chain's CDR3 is CASSNGFSPYEQYF. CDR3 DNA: TGTGCCAGCTCAAACGGGTTTTCCCCCTACGAGCAGTACTTC.

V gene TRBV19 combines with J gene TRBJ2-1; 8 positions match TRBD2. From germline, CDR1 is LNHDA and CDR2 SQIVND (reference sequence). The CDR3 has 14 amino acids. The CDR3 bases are TGTGGTGTAACTTCGACTAGCGCGTTCGGAGAGCAGTTCTTC. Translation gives CGVTSTSAFGEQFF.

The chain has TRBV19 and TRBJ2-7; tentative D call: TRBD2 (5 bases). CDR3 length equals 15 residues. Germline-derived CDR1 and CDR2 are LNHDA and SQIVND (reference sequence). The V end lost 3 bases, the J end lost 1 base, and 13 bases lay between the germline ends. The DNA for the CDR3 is TGTGCCAGTAGTATCGGGCGGGTGAATTCCTACGAGCAGTACTTC. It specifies CASSIGRVNSYEQYF.

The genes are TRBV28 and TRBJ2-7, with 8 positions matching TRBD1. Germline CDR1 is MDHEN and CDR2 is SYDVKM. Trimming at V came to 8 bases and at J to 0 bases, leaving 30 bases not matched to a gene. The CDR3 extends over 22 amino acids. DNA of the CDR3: TGTGCCAGCCCTCGAAACCGGGACAGGCTGACTAGTCCTAAGGTTATCTCCTACGAGCAGTACTTC. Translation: CASPRNRDRLTSPKVISYEQYF.

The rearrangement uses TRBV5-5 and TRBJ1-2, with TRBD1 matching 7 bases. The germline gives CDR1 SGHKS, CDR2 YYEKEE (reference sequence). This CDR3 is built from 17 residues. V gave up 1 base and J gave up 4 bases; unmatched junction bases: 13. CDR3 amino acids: CASSLRDSVLLAYGYTF. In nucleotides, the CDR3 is TGTGCCAGCAGCTTGAGGGACAGCGTTCTCCTTGCCTATGGCTACACCTTC.

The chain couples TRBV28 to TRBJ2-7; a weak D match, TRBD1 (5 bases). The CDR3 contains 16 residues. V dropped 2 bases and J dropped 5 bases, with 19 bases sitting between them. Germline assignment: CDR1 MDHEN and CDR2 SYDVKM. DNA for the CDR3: TGTGCCAGCAGTTTAACTGGCAGGGCCCTGAACCACGAGCAGTACTTC. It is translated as CASSLTGRALNHEQYF.

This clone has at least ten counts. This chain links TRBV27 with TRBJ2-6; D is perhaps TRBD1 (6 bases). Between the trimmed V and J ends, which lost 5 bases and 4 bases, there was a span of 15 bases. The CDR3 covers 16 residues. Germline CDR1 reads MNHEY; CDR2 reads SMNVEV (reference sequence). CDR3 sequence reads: CASSSHRADGANVLTF. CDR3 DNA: TGTGCCAGCAGTAGCCACAGGGCGGACGGGGCCAACGTCCTGACTTTC.

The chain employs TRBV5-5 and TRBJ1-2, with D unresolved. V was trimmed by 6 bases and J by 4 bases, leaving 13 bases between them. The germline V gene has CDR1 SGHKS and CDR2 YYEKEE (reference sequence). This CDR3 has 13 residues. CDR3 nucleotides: TGTGCCAGCAACCAGGCCGGTCTCTATGGCTACACCTTC. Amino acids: CASNQAGLYGYTF.

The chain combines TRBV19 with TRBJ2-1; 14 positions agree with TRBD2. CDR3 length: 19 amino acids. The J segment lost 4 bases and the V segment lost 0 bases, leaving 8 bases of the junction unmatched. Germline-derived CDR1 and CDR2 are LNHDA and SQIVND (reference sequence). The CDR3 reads CASSIDGTSGSSFYNEQFF. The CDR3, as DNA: TGTGCCAGTAGTATAGATGGGACTAGCGGGAGCTCTTTTTACAATGAGCAGTTCTTC. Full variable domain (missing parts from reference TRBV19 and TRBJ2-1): DGGITQSPKYLFRKEGQNVTLSCEQNLNHDAMYWYRQDPGQGLRLIYYSQIVNDFQKGDIAEGYSVSREKKESFPLTVTSAQKNPTAFYLCASSIDGTSGSSFYNEQFFGPGTRLTVL.

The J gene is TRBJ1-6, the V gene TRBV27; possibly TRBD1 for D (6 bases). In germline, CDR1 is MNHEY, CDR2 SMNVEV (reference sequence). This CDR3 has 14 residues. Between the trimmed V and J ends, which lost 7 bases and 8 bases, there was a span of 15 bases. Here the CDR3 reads CASTSDRIYSPLHF. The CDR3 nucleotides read TGTGCCAGCACCTCCGACAGGATTTATTCACCCCTCCACTTT.

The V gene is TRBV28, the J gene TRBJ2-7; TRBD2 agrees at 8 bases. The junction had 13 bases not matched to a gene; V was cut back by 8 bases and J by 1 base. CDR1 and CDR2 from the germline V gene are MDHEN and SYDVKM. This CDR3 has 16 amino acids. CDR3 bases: TGTGCCAGCCCGCCGGGAGGGCAGGGGACATCCTACGAGCAGTACTTC. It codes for CASPPGGQGTSYEQYF.

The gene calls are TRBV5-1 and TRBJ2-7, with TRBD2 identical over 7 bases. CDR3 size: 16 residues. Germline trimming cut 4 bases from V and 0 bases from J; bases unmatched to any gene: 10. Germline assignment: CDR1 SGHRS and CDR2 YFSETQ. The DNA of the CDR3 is TGCGCCAGCAGCCCCGAGGGTCTAGCGGTCTCCTACGAGCAGTACTTC. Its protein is CASSPEGLAVSYEQYF.

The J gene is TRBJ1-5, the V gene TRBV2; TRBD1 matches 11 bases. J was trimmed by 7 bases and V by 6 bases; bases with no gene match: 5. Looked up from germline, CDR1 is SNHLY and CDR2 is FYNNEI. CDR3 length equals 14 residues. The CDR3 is CASRKGQGDQPQHF. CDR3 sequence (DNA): TGTGCCAGCAGGAAGGGACAGGGGGACCAGCCCCAGCATTTT.

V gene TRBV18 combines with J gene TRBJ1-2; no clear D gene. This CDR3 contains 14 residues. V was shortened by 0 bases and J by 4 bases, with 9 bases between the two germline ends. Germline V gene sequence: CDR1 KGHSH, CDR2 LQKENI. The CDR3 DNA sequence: TGTGCCAGCTCACCACCGACCCAGGTCTATGGCTACACCTTC. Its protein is CASSPPTQVYGYTF.

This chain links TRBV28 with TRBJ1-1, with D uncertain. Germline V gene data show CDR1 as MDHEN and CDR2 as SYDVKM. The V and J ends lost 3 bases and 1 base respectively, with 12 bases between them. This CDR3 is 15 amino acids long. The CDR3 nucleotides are TGTGCCAGCAGTTTTGGCGGAAGTGCGAACACTGAAGCTTTCTTT. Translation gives CASSFGGSANTEAFF.

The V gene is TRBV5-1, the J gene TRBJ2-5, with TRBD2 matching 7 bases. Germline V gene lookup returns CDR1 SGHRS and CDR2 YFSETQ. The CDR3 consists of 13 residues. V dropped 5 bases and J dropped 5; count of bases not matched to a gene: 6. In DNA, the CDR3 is TGCGCCAGCAGTAGCGGGCGTGGCGAGACCCAGTACTTC. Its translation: CASSSGRGETQYF.